The 16 T cell receptor beta chains below all came from one sample that was sequenced in a study of early T cells in non-severe SARS-CoV-2 infection (dated by TCRdb to the early 2020s). The protocol used for the library was 5' RACE. Sequenced using a NextSeq 500. The public reads were quality trimmed at Q25 with fastp and then assembled into clones with MiXCR by TCRdb, keeping productive beta chains. Every distinct CDR3 protein forms one entry, paired with its most common genes and DNA. Present in this sample are tens of thousands of distinct CDR3 sequences, less than 20% of which were seen just once. The ten largest make up under 9% of the sample. The source material was whole blood, sampled at baseline. These receptor sequences come from an adult who was a healthcare worker with PCR-confirmed SARS-CoV-2 infection or an uninfected control (not recorded which).

CDR3: CASSLQGAYSNQPQHF. For the CDR3, the DNA is TGTGCCAGCAGCCTTCAGGGGGCTTATAGCAATCAGCCCCAGCATTTT. The chain recombines TRBV28 with TRBJ1-5; 8 bases agree with TRBD1. V dropped 6 bases and J dropped 0; count of bases not matched to a gene: 7. CDR1 and CDR2 (germline): MDHEN, SYDVKM. The CDR3 has 16 amino acids.

The chain combines TRBV6-6 with TRBJ2-7, with 7 nucleotides matching TRBD1. Looked up from germline, CDR1 is MNHNY and CDR2 is SVGAGI (reference sequence). With V trimmed by 5 bases and J by 0 bases, 7 bases remained unmatched. This CDR3 is 15 amino acids long. CDR3 residues: CASSPGQAYSYEQYF. CDR3 in DNA: TGTGCCAGCAGTCCTGGACAGGCATACTCCTACGAGCAGTACTTC.

This clonotype was found a few times. The J gene is TRBJ1-1, the V gene TRBV28, with D perhaps matching TRBD1 (5 bases). CDR1 and CDR2 (germline): MDHEN, SYDVKM. V was cut by 2 bases and J by 2 bases, with 9 bases left in between. The CDR3 contains 14 residues. The CDR3 bases are TGTGCCAGCAGTTTACCGACAGCTAACACTGAAGCTTTCTTT. Translating gives CASSLPTANTEAFF.

CDR3 protein: CASSLTGLGNQPQHF. For the CDR3, the DNA is TGTGCCAGCAGTTTAACAGGGCTGGGCAATCAGCCCCAGCATTTT. The chain combines TRBV6-2 or TRBV6-3 with TRBJ1-5; a possible D gene is TRBD1 (6 bases). Per germline, CDR1 MNHEY and CDR2 SVGEGT. V lost 4 bases to trimming and J lost 2 bases, with 12 bases between them. This CDR3 comprises 15 residues.

The chain has TRBV18 and TRBJ2-1, with D unclear. Germline CDR1 is KGHSH and CDR2 is LQKENI. The CDR3 covers 12 residues. Trimming removed 6 bases from V and 3 bases from J, with 6 bases in between. CDR3 bases: TGTGCCAGCTCGACGGACTACAATGAGCAGTTCTTC. Encoded protein: CASSTDYNEQFF.

The rearrangement joins TRBV5-1 to TRBJ2-5; 11 bases line up with TRBD1. V trimming: 6 bases; J trimming: 5 bases; junction bases outside the gene matches: 6. Looked up from germline, CDR1 is SGHRS and CDR2 is YFSETQ. CDR3 length: 14 amino acids. The CDR3 protein is CASTTGTGGETQYF. Here the CDR3 DNA reads TGCGCCAGCACCACCGGGACAGGGGGTGAGACCCAGTACTTC.

This clonotype was counted at least ten times. The chain has TRBV5-6 and TRBJ2-1; a weak D match, TRBD2 (5 bases). CDR3 length: 18 amino acids. Per the germline V gene, CDR1 is SGHDT and CDR2 is YYEEEE. Deletions cut 1 base from V and 0 bases from J, with 17 bases between. CDR3 sequence: CASSLKGGSPRSYNEQFF. CDR3 coding DNA: TGTGCCAGCAGCTTGAAGGGCGGGTCCCCCCGCTCCTACAATGAGCAGTTCTTC.

This clonotype was seen a few times. At one end, the junction sequence differs from germline, possibly due to a read error. The gene calls are TRBV4-2 and TRBJ2-2; possibly TRBD1 for D (6 bases). The CDR3 contains 16 residues. Germline-derived CDR1 and CDR2 are LGHNA and YNFKEQ. The CDR3 DNA is TGTGCCAGCAGCCCTCTGGGACAAATGAACACCGGGGAGCTGCTTTTT. Amino acids: CASSPLGQMNTGELLF.

This clonotype was recorded at least ten times. The rearrangement uses TRBV6-5 and TRBJ2-1, with 14 bases identical to TRBD2. The CDR3 extends over 21 amino acids. The ends lost 6 bases at V and 3 bases at J; junction bases unmatched: 19. Germline V gives CDR1 MNHEY, CDR2 SVGAGI. The CDR3 region is CASRPLIPGLAGEGFYNEQFF. The CDR3 coding sequence is TGTGCCAGCAGACCCCTAATCCCGGGACTAGCGGGAGAGGGGTTCTACAATGAGCAGTTCTTC.

The chain's CDR3 is CASSFQPGTGNNEQFF. For the CDR3, the DNA is TGCGCCAGCAGCTTCCAACCCGGGACAGGTAACAATGAGCAGTTCTTC. The J gene is TRBJ2-1, the V gene TRBV5-1; 8 nucleotides align to TRBD1. The CDR3 contains 16 residues. V dropped 2 bases and J dropped 5; count of bases not matched to a gene: 9. Germline CDR1 and CDR2: SGHRS and YFSETQ.

V gene TRBV7-9 combines with J gene TRBJ2-3; 10 bases align to TRBD2. This CDR3 is 14 amino acids long. J lost 6 bases, V lost 5 bases, and 5 bases had no gene match. CDR1 and CDR2 (germline): SEHNR, FQNEAQ (reference sequence). CDR3 residues: CASSKGTSADTQYF. In DNA, the CDR3 is TGTGCCAGCAGCAAGGGGACTAGCGCTGATACGCAGTATTTT.

The chain uses TRBV5-1 and TRBJ2-2; D call uncertain. Trimming took 5 bases from V and 0 from J, leaving 11 bases between them. The germline V gene has CDR1 SGHRS and CDR2 YFSETQ. This CDR3 comprises 15 residues. DNA of the CDR3: TGCGCCAGCAGAAGACAAATTACGAACACCGGGGAGCTGTTTTTT. Its translation: CASRRQITNTGELFF.

This clonotype was seen a handful of times. This chain uses TRBV27 with TRBJ1-6; 8 bases match TRBD1. This CDR3 region has 14 residues. Germline-derived CDR1 and CDR2 are MNHEY and SMNVEV (reference sequence). J was trimmed by 8 bases and V by 6 bases; bases with no gene match: 6. CDR3 sequence reads: CASSAGQGHSPLHF. In nucleotides, the CDR3 is TGTGCCAGCAGCGCTGGACAGGGACATTCACCCCTCCACTTT.

V is TRBV5-6 and J is TRBJ2-5, with D possibly TRBD1 on 6 matching bases. The CDR3 is 13 residues long. The V end lost 7 bases, the J end lost 1 base, and 11 bases lay between the germline ends. Germline assignment: CDR1 SGHDT and CDR2 YYEEEE. CDR3 residues: CASRRTAQETQYF. The CDR3 bases are TGTGCCAGCCGCCGGACAGCCCAAGAGACCCAGTACTTC.

This clonotype was seen at least ten times. V is TRBV6-2 or TRBV6-3 and J is TRBJ2-7; D is undetermined. There are 12 residues in the CDR3. Germline V gene sequence: CDR1 MNHEY, CDR2 SVGEGT. Trimming shortened V by 2 bases and J by 0 bases, and 2 bases separated the two germline ends. The CDR3 loop is CASSYTSYEQYF. CDR3 in DNA: TGTGCCAGCAGTTACACCTCCTACGAGCAGTACTTC.

In this sample, this clonotype turned up a few times. The chain recombines TRBV21-1 with TRBJ1-2; TRBD1 is the table's D call, not checked against the DNA. TRBV21-1 is listed as a pseudogene. The CDR3 runs 16 residues. The CDR3 region is CASSTSGTGKLGGYTF. The CDR3, as DNA: TGTGCCAGCAGCACTTCCGGGACAGGGAAGCTGGGTGGCTACACCTTC.